Each of the 16 T cell receptor beta chains below was sequenced from the same sample in a study of vaccination and CD4 T cells after COVID-19. Once obtained from cultured CD4+ T cells, the DNA was sequenced using the Oncomine TCR Beta short-read assay. TCRdb reprocessed the PCR reads via MiXCR and lists one record per CDR3 protein. The sample records fewer than 4,500 distinct CDR3 sequences, about a third being singletons. Treatment noted: roughly ten-day PBMC culture with coronavirus spike peptide pools or control peptides (ViraFEST assay). The antigens for these receptors are not known. The material sequenced was CD4+ T cells from blood, cultured in vitro. Receptors were obtained from a human donor who had recovered from COVID-19.

This clonotype has just a few counts. The chain combines TRBV7-2 with TRBJ2-7; 8 bases align to TRBD1. CDR3 length equals 15 residues. The junction had 9 bases not matched to a gene; V was cut back by 5 bases and J by 3 bases. Germline V lookup: CDR1 SGHTA, CDR2 FQGNSA. This chain's CDR3 is CASSPDRARIYEQYF. Here the CDR3 DNA reads TGTGCCAGCAGCCCGGACAGGGCAAGGATCTACGAGCAGTACTTC.

There are a few counts of this clonotype. The chain is built from TRBV24-1 and TRBJ2-7, with D unresolved. The CDR3 runs to 14 residues. The ends were cut back, 5 bases at V and 0 bases at J, with 10 bases in the middle. The germline CDR1 and CDR2 sequences are KGHDR and SFDVKD. The CDR3 sequence is CATSGARSSYEQYF. CDR3 coding DNA: TGTGCCACCAGTGGTGCGAGGAGCTCCTACGAGCAGTACTTC.

In this sample, this clonotype turned up a few times. This chain uses TRBV21-1 with TRBJ2-7; the table gives TRBD1 as D, unverified against the DNA. TRBV21-1 is flagged as a pseudogene. This CDR3 is 12 amino acids long. CDR3 in DNA: TGTGCCAGCAGGCCTACAGGGAACGAGCAGTACTTC. Protein sequence: CASRPTGNEQYF.

The rearrangement joins TRBV11-2 to TRBJ2-5, with TRBD2 matching over 8 bases. Looked up from germline, CDR1 is SGHAT and CDR2 is FQNNGV. The CDR3 is 14 amino acids. V lost 10 bases and J lost 5; bases outside the gene matches: 12. In DNA form, the CDR3 reads TGTGCCACCACATCCGGCGGGGGGTGGGAGACCCAGTACTTC. This codes for CATTSGGGWETQYF.

This chain uses TRBV5-3 with TRBJ2-7; D uncertain. TRBV5-3 is treated as an ORF (open reading frame) with a function not yet certain. The CDR3 has 13 amino acids. V lost 3 bases and J 5 bases, leaving 12 bases between the germline ends. CDR3 amino acids: CARSSRIVHEQYF. The CDR3 DNA reads TGTGCCAGAAGCTCCCGTATCGTGCACGAGCAGTACTTC.

The DNA of the CDR3 is TGTGCCAGCACCGCCGTCGGGGGGCCGTATGGCTACACCTTC. Encoded protein: CASTAVGGPYGYTF. The chain combines TRBV7-8 with TRBJ1-2, with D maybe TRBD1 (6 bases). Germline V CDR1 and CDR2: SGHVS, FQNEAQ. Trimming took off 7 bases at V and 5 bases at J, with 17 bases between the two ends. The CDR3 runs to 14 residues.

V is TRBV7-8 and J is TRBJ1-1; 7 nucleotides match TRBD1. The ends lost 2 bases at V and 2 bases at J; junction bases unmatched: 5. Germline assignment: CDR1 SGHVS and CDR2 FQNEAQ. The CDR3 loop spans 15 amino acids. CDR3 loop: CASSLWDRPNTEAFF. The CDR3 nucleotides read TGTGCCAGCAGCTTATGGGACAGACCAAACACTGAAGCTTTCTTT. The complete variable domain, with remaining parts taken from reference TRBV7-8 and TRBJ1-1, reads GAGVSQSPRYKVAKRGQDVALRCDPISGHVSLFWYQQALGQGPEFLTYFQNEAQLDKSGLPSDRFFAERPEGSVSTLKIQRTQQEDSAVYLCASSLWDRPNTEAFFGQGTRLTVV.

This clonotype was detected only a few times. The genes are TRBV19 and TRBJ1-4; D ambiguous. Trimming removed 5 bases from V and 6 bases from J, with 13 bases in between. In germline, CDR1 is LNHDA, CDR2 SQIVND (reference sequence). This CDR3 spans 14 amino acids. Written as DNA, the CDR3 is TGTGCCAGTAGTCGACAAAGTGCTGATGAAAAACTGTTTTTT. This translates into CASSRQSADEKLFF.

By sample fraction, this clonotype is medium-sized. The CDR3 region is CSASQGAGNTIYF. In nucleotides, the CDR3 is TGCAGTGCTTCACAGGGGGCTGGAAACACCATATATTTT. The chain uses TRBV20-1 and TRBJ1-3, with 8 bases that match TRBD1. V dropped 5 bases and J dropped 2; count of bases not matched to a gene: 2. This CDR3 spans 13 amino acids. Germline loops: CDR1 DFQATT, CDR2 SNEGSKA (reference sequence).

This rearrangement joins TRBV12-2 to TRBJ1-6. TRBV12-2 is recorded as a pseudogene. There are 12 residues in the CDR3. For the CDR3, the DNA is TGTGCAAGTCGCTTTACCAGTGGACCCCTCCACTTT. Its protein product is CASRFTSGPLHF.

This clonotype appeared a few times. The genes are TRBV15 and TRBJ2-3, with 7 bases aligning to TRBD1. The CDR3 runs 14 residues. V trimming: 4 bases; J trimming: 3 bases; junction bases outside the gene matches: 4. Germline-derived CDR1 and CDR2 are LNHNV and YYDKDF (reference sequence). The CDR3 loop is CATSTRQGTDTQYF. CDR3 in DNA: TGTGCCACCAGCACACGACAGGGTACAGATACGCAGTATTTT.

The chain links TRBV5-1 to TRBJ2-7; 9 bases agree with TRBD1. There are 13 residues in the CDR3. The germline V gene has CDR1 SGHRS and CDR2 YFSETQ. The V gene end was trimmed by 5 bases and the J gene end by 6 bases; junction bases not matched to a gene: 6. The CDR3 sequence is CASRMTGGTEQYF. The CDR3 region has the DNA TGCGCCAGCAGGATGACAGGGGGGACCGAGCAGTACTTC.

Here the CDR3 reads CASSLAQGNSPLHF. The CDR3 bases are TGTGCCAGCAGCTTAGCTCAGGGTAATTCACCCCTCCACTTT. The J gene is TRBJ1-6, the V gene TRBV7-6; possible D gene TRBD1, 5 bases. Germline CDR1 is SGHVS and CDR2 is FNYEAQ. V gave up 0 bases and J gave up 6 bases, with 6 bases separating them. The CDR3 consists of 14 residues.

The J gene is TRBJ2-1, the V gene TRBV7-9; D might be TRBD1 or TRBD2, each matching 5 bases. The V gene's germline CDR1 is SEHNR and CDR2 FQNEAQ (reference sequence). The V end lost 0 bases, the J end lost 5 bases, and 5 bases lay between the germline ends. CDR3 length equals 13 residues. The CDR3 DNA reads TGTGCCAGCAGCTTAGCGGGGGACAATGAGCAGTTCTTC. The encoded protein is CASSLAGDNEQFF.

V usage is TRBV30 and J usage is TRBJ2-1; D call uncertain. This CDR3 spans 11 amino acids. The V gene lost 1 base and the J gene lost 9 bases, with 7 bases spanning the gap. From germline, CDR1 is GTSNPN and CDR2 SVGIG (reference sequence). DNA for the CDR3: TGTGCCTGGAGTGCCGTAGCTGAGCAGTTCTTC. It is translated as CAWSAVAEQFF.

V and J are TRBV2 and TRBJ2-7; D is perhaps TRBD1 (5 bases). V was pared by 7 bases and J by 6 bases, with 19 bases between. Germline V lookup: CDR1 SNHLY, CDR2 FYNNEI. This CDR3 is built from 14 residues. CDR3 region: CASNRQYGLSEQYF. The DNA of the CDR3 is TGTGCCAGCAACCGACAGTACGGGCTTTCCGAGCAGTACTTC.